Listed below are T cell receptor beta chains from one sample, sequenced in a study of blood T cell repertoires in COVID-19. TCRdb's table, derived via immunoSEQ multiplex PCR, lists solely in-frame clones and lacks some. This table has 200,000 to 300,000 clones, more than 70% appearing once. The source material was peripheral blood. The source is a woman aged 45-65 years with acute or convalescent COVID-19. Each CDR3 is given without its conserved first and last residue.

TRBV5-5	TRBJ1-1	ASDTGVKNTEAF
TRBV11-1	TRBJ2-1	ASSFRQGPHGNEQF
TRBV18	TRBJ2-1	ASSYLTGLAGGSNEQF
TRBV27	TRBJ1-2	ASSSRTGTRISGYT
TRBV4-1	TRBJ2-7	ASSQVLAGYEQY
TRBV5-8	TRBJ1-2	ASSLPGQPNYGYT
TRBV30	TRBJ1-2	AWSDSPGQAYGYT
TRBV18	TRBJ2-7	ASSTGLTSYEQY
TRBV4-2	TRBJ2-1	ASSHTSGSLYNEQF
TRBV9	TRBJ2-1	ASSLRTGEVDEQF
TRBV6-6	TRBJ2-1	ASRSSGSSYNEQF
TRBV7-2	TRBJ1-6	ASRGQSSYNSPLH
TRBV27	TRBJ2-7	ASSLSVTGYEQY
TRBV4-2	TRBJ1-6	ASSQSGGRGNSPLH
TRBV5-8	TRBJ1-4	ASSFQGFNEKLF
TRBV4-1	TRBJ1-4	ASSPVPGTGVGKLF
TRBV27	TRBJ2-7	ASSLTPQGAREQY
TRBV29-1	TRBJ2-7	SVGNRGLSSYEQY
TRBV9	TRBJ2-7	ASSVGAAGGITREQY
TRBV5-1	TRBJ2-7	ASSWDSRYEQY
TRBV18	TRBJ1-5	ASSPPRGQGAINQPQH
TRBV5-4	TRBJ1-6	ASSGGQGNNSPLH